A selection of T cell receptor beta chains follows, all from one sample in a study of Ad26.COV2.S vaccination and SARS-CoV-2 variants. Sequencing was performed with immunoSEQ multiplex PCR; in TCRdb, only in-frame clones are kept and a portion is missing. The data show over 130,000 clones, just over 85% seen once. The sample here was peripheral blood, taken after recovery from COVID-19. Receptor source: a human donor who had recovered from COVID-19. Both conserved end residues are part of each CDR3. The D gene is left open where the match is weak. Rows give clone size only sometimes, using once, few, many, or a class for an expanded clone.

clone size,D gene,J gene,V gene,CDR3 DNA,CDR3 protein
NA,NA,TRBJ2-7,TRBV9,TGTGCCAGCAGCGTAGCTGGTTCGGGGTACGAGCAGTACTTC,CASSVAGSGYEQYF
once,TRBD2,TRBJ2-7,TRBV7-6,TGTGCCAGCAGCTTTCGTGAGCGGGGTCCTTACGAGCAGTACTTC,CASSFRERGPYEQYF
NA,NA,TRBJ2-2,TRBV4-3,TGCGCCAGCAGCCAACATACACGGACCGGGGAGCTGTTTTTT,CASSQHTRTGELFF
NA,NA,TRBJ1-2,TRBV28,TGTGCCAGCAGTTTGCCCAAAGGACCGGGCTATGGCTACACCTTC,CASSLPKGPGYGYTF
NA,TRBD2,TRBJ2-7,TRBV20-1,TGCAGTGCTAGTAAATCGGGGGGAAACTACGAGCAGTACTTC,CSASKSGGNYEQYF
NA,NA,TRBJ1-2,TRBV14,TGTGCCAGCAGCCAAGATTATGGCATGTCAGGCTACACCTTC,CASSQDYGMSGYTF
NA,TRBD1,TRBJ1-1,TRBV30,TGTGCCTGGAACCTGAGGGACAGGGGGTGCCTGGGTGAAGCTTTCTTT,CAWNLRDRGCLGEAFF
NA,NA,TRBJ1-1,TRBV20-1,TGCAGTGTACTGGGGGGCACTGAAGCTTTCTTT,CSVLGGTEAFF
many,NA,TRBJ1-6,TRBV6-5,TGTGCCAGCAGAACAGGGATTAATTCACCCCTCCACTTT,CASRTGINSPLHF
NA,NA,TRBJ1-4,TRBV5-4,TGTGCCAGCAGCTTGGGGGGTGAAGAAAAACTGTTTTTT,CASSLGGEEKLFF
NA,NA,TRBJ1-3,TRBV7-9,TGTGCCAGCAGCTTAGCCCGGGACTCTGGAAACACCATATATTTT,CASSLARDSGNTIYF
NA,NA,TRBJ1-6,TRBV7-6,TGTGCCAGCAGCTTACAGGGTCAGGGGTACTCACCCCTCCACTTT,CASSLQGQGYSPLHF
NA,NA,TRBJ1-1,TRBV5-6,TGTGCCAGCAGCTTGAAGCCGGTCCCGAGGGCTTTCTTT,CASSLKPVPRAFF
NA,TRBD1,TRBJ2-7,TRBV30,TGTGCCTTAACGGGACAGGGGAACTACGAGCAGTACTTC,CALTGQGNYEQYF
NA,TRBD2,TRBJ2-1,TRBV27,TGTGCCAGCAGTTTTAACCCCCTTTCACTAGCGGGGGGAGGTGGTGAGCAGTTCTTC,CASSFNPLSLAGGGGEQFF
NA,TRBD2,TRBJ2-1,TRBV27,TGTGCCAGCAGTTTAGCGGGGGGAAACAATGAGCAGTTCTTC,CASSLAGGNNEQFF
NA,TRBD1,TRBJ2-7,TRBV7-2,TGTGCCAGCAGCCTTCGACAGGGGAGTTACGAGCAGTACTTC,CASSLRQGSYEQYF
NA,NA,TRBJ1-1,TRBV30,TGTGCCTGGAGACCCTTCCGTCGGGAAGCTTTCTTT,CAWRPFRREAFF